The sequence of this T cell receptor beta chain was determined in a study of shared clonotypes between healthy human individuals. Study-level results: Blood was the sole source, and tissue repertoires probably differ.

With respect to this clone: Its cognate antigen is unknown.

V trimming: 11 bases; J trimming: 0 bases; junction bases outside the gene matches: 10. This CDR3 has 15 amino acids. Germline CDR1 reads ENHRY; CDR2 reads SYGVKD. Deep was the level used in running the assay. Assay: immunoSEQ multiplex PCR; the TCRdb copy retains only in-frame clones and omits some. The sample records millions of clones, 85% to 95% being singletons. The sample was naive CD4+ T cells sorted from blood. The subset is: CD45RA+ positively selected. The chain couples TRBV10-3 to TRBJ2-3; 8 bases are shared with TRBD2. The clonotype originates from a man aged 18 to 30 in good health. CDR3 bases: TGTGCCGCCCGCCGGGAGCGGGGGAGCACAGATACGCAGTATTTT. It codes for CAARRERGSTDTQYF.